These 21 T cell receptor beta chains came from one sample sequenced in a study of blood T cell repertoires in COVID-19. Data came from immunoSEQ multiplex PCR; TCRdb stores just in-frame clones and leaves some out. The profile shows fewer than 600,000 clones, 89% of them singletons. The sequencing sample was made of peripheral blood. The receptors were gathered from a man in his late teens or twenties with COVID-19, enrolled during active disease.

The chain is built from TRBV11-3 and TRBJ2-1; the match to TRBD1 covers 11 bases. Germline V lookup: CDR1 SGHNT, CDR2 YENEEA. The CDR3 has 18 residues. The V and J ends lost 5 bases and 3 bases, in that order; junction bases with no gene match: 12. This CDR3 reads CASSQGSGQGGNYNEQFF. CDR3 nucleotides: TGTGCCAGCAGCCAAGGATCGGGACAGGGGGGAAACTACAATGAGCAGTTCTTC. Together with reference TRBV11-3 and TRBJ2-1, the CDR3 gives the full variable domain: EAGVVQSPRYKIIEKKQPVAFWCNPISGHNTLYWYLQNLGQGPELLIRYENEEAVDDSQLPKDRFSAERLKGVDSTLKIQPAELGDSAVYLCASSQGSGQGGNYNEQFFGPGTRLTVL.

This clone was picked up one time. The chain has TRBV25-1 and TRBJ2-1, with a tentative D call TRBD1 (5 bases). Trimming pared 7 bases from V and 2 bases from J, leaving 12 bases between. The CDR3 has 14 amino acids. Germline CDR1 is MGHDK and CDR2 is SYGVNS. DNA for the CDR3: TGTGCCAGCACCTTAGACAGTACCTACAATGAGCAGTTCTTC. It encodes CASTLDSTYNEQFF.

The rearrangement links TRBV2 to TRBJ1-2, with 7 bases fitting TRBD1. The CDR3 is 13 residues long. J lost 5 bases, V lost 6 bases, and 6 bases had no gene match. Germline CDR1 reads SNHLY; CDR2 reads FYNNEI. The CDR3 reads CASSQGTDYGYTF. For the CDR3, the DNA is TGTGCCAGCAGCCAGGGGACAGATTATGGCTACACCTTC. The full variable domain, in which reference TRBV2 and TRBJ1-2 provide the parts outside the CDR3, is EPEVTQTPSHQVTQMGQEVILRCVPISNHLYFYWYRQILGQKVEFLVSFYNNEISEKSEIFDDQFSVERPDGSNFTLKIRSTKLEDSAMYFCASSQGTDYGYTFGSGTRLTVV.

V and J are TRBV9 and TRBJ2-1, with D maybe TRBD1 (6 bases). The CDR3 runs to 17 residues. Trimming removed 3 bases at V and 2 bases at J, with 18 bases between. Germline V gene lookup returns CDR1 SGDLS and CDR2 YYNGEE. The CDR3 is CASSATLRGRAYNEQFF. In DNA form, the CDR3 reads TGTGCCAGCAGCGCCACCTTGAGGGGGAGAGCCTACAATGAGCAGTTCTTC.

The chain carries TRBV6-5 and TRBJ2-3; TRBD2 is a possible D gene (6 bases). This CDR3 is built from 14 residues. Looked up from germline, CDR1 is MNHEY and CDR2 is SVGAGI. V lost 2 bases and J 2 bases, leaving 8 bases between the germline ends. CDR3 nucleotides: TGTGCCAGCAGTTACGGCGGGGACACAGATACGCAGTATTTT. This codes for CASSYGGDTDTQYF.

The chain has TRBV5-1 and TRBJ2-5; no clear D. The CDR3 extends over 15 amino acids. Trimming left V 4 bases short and J 0 bases short, with 13 bases between. CDR1 and CDR2 from the germline V gene are SGHRS and YFSETQ. CDR3 loop: CASSPGFGYQETQYF. In DNA, the CDR3 is TGCGCCAGCAGCCCCGGCTTCGGGTACCAAGAGACCCAGTACTTC.

This rearrangement joins TRBV19 to TRBJ2-7; 10 bases map to TRBD1. The CDR3 covers 15 residues. Trimming took 6 bases from V and 2 from J; bases not matched to a gene: 7. Germline assignment: CDR1 LNHDA and CDR2 SQIVND (reference sequence). The CDR3 coding sequence is TGTGCCAGTAGGAAGGGGACAGGGGATACCTACGAGCAGTACTTC. Its protein product is CASRKGTGDTYEQYF.

The V gene is TRBV6-2 or TRBV6-3, the J gene TRBJ1-1; TRBD1 is a possible D gene (5 bases). The germline V gene has CDR1 MNHEY and CDR2 SVGEGT. The CDR3 has 15 amino acids. Trimming shortened V by 0 bases and J by 10 bases, and 18 bases separated the two germline ends. This chain's CDR3 is CASSYSSVGTSGAFF. Written as DNA, the CDR3 is TGTGCCAGCAGTTACTCGTCGGTTGGGACTTCAGGAGCTTTCTTT.

The rearrangement joins TRBV24-1 to TRBJ2-6; no clear D gene. The CDR3 has 15 amino acids. The germline gives CDR1 KGHDR, CDR2 SFDVKD. V lost 3 bases and J lost 3, with 8 bases in between. The CDR3, as DNA: TGTGCCACCAGTGATATGAGTGGTGGGGCCAACGTCCTGACTTTC. Amino acids: CATSDMSGGANVLTF.

This clone was picked up a small number of times. Other DNA sequences in this sample translate to the same CDR3. The chain is built from TRBV27 and TRBJ2-7; the D is unclear. V dropped 3 bases and J dropped 2 bases, with 8 bases sitting between them. CDR1 and CDR2 from the germline V gene are MNHEY and SMNVEV (reference sequence). The CDR3 runs to 13 residues. The CDR3 region is CASSLGTAYEQYF. DNA for the CDR3: TGTGCCAGCAGTTTGGGCACGGCCTACGAGCAGTACTTC.

This clone has a single count. The gene calls are TRBV3-1 (or the pseudogene TRBV3-2) and TRBJ2-5; 9 bases fit TRBD2. Germline V gene lookup returns CDR1 LGHDT and CDR2 YNNKEL (reference sequence). The V gene end was trimmed by 8 bases and the J gene end by 2 bases; junction bases not matched to a gene: 6. The CDR3 runs to 14 residues. The CDR3 region has the DNA TGTGCCAGCGAGGGAGCGGGGGGACAAGAGACCCAGTACTTC. Amino acid sequence: CASEGAGGQETQYF.

The chain combines TRBV6-5 with TRBJ1-1; D gene unclear. Trimming cost V 3 bases and J 3 bases, with 14 bases left between them. Germline assignment: CDR1 MNHEY and CDR2 SVGAGI. This CDR3 is built from 15 residues. In DNA, the CDR3 is TGTGCCAGCAGTTATTCGGGAAACCTGGACACTGAAGCTTTCTTT. Protein: CASSYSGNLDTEAFF.

This chain connects TRBV11-2 to TRBJ2-1, with D possibly TRBD2 on 6 matching bases. Per the germline V gene, CDR1 is SGHAT and CDR2 is FQNNGV. V lost 2 bases and J 7 bases, leaving 15 bases between the germline ends. CDR3 size: 15 residues. CDR3 amino acids: CASSLLGGHANEQFF. The DNA for the CDR3 is TGTGCCAGCAGCTTACTGGGGGGTCACGCGAATGAGCAGTTCTTC.

This clone was recorded a few times. The rearrangement links TRBV5-1 to TRBJ2-1; D might be TRBD1 (6 bases). This CDR3 has 13 amino acids. CDR1 and CDR2 from the germline V gene are SGHRS and YFSETQ. Trimming stripped 3 bases from V and 3 bases from J, with 7 bases between. The CDR3 bases are TGCGCCAGCAGCTGGGACAACTACAATGAGCAGTTCTTC. Encoded protein: CASSWDNYNEQFF.

The CDR3: CATSDGLRGSTDTQYF. CDR3 nucleotides: TGTGCCACCAGCGATGGATTGCGGGGTAGCACAGATACGCAGTATTTT. The chain combines TRBV15 with TRBJ2-3; the D gene is possibly TRBD2 (6 bases). This CDR3 region has 16 residues. Germline CDR1 is LNHNV and CDR2 is YYDKDF (reference sequence). Trimming shortened V by 5 bases and J by 0 bases, and 15 bases separated the two germline ends.

This clone was seen a single time. The CDR3 coding sequence is TGTGCCAGCAGCCTCCACGGACAGAACACTGAAGCTTTCTTT. It codes for CASSLHGQNTEAFF. The chain carries TRBV3-1 (or the pseudogene TRBV3-2) and TRBJ1-1, with D perhaps matching TRBD1 (5 bases). Germline CDR1 reads LGHDT; CDR2 reads YNNKEL (reference sequence). The CDR3 extends over 14 amino acids. V lost 4 bases and J lost 1, with 10 bases in between.

The CDR3 DNA reads TGTGCCAGCAGCCGTGTTTCACGGAGCTCCTACGAGCAGTACTTC. Translating it yields CASSRVSRSSYEQYF. J is TRBJ2-7 and V is TRBV5-4; no definite D call. Per the germline V gene, CDR1 is SGHNT and CDR2 is YYREEE (reference sequence). CDR3 size: 15 residues. Trimming removed 4 bases from V and 0 bases from J, with 14 bases in between.

The J gene is TRBJ2-7, the V gene TRBV19; TRBD2 is a possible D gene (6 bases). Germline CDR1 LNHDA, CDR2 SQIVND (reference sequence). The length of the CDR3 is 15 residues. Trimming shortened V by 6 bases and J by 3 bases, and 18 bases separated the two germline ends. For the CDR3, the DNA is TGTGCCAGTAGCGACCTCGGGGGACCCATCTACGAGCAGTACTTC. The encoded protein is CASSDLGGPIYEQYF.

The rearrangement uses TRBV7-8 and TRBJ2-2; no firm D call. V was trimmed by 1 base and J by 5 bases, leaving 8 bases between them. Germline V gives CDR1 SGHVS, CDR2 FQNEAQ. The CDR3 is 14 residues long. In nucleotides, the CDR3 is TGTGCCAGCAGCTTAGGGGCGTCGACCGGGGAGCTGTTTTTT. Translation gives CASSLGASTGELFF.

V is TRBV10-3 and J is TRBJ1-6; 7 nucleotides match TRBD1. Germline CDR1 reads ENHRY; CDR2 reads SYGVKD. This CDR3 contains 15 residues. V lost 3 bases and J lost 7; bases outside the gene matches: 6. The CDR3 coding sequence is TGTGCCATCAGTGAACTGACAGGGTTGAATTCACCCCTCCACTTT. Its protein is CAISELTGLNSPLHF.

Note on this clone: This same CDR3 is encoded by further DNA sequences in the sample. This sequence joins TRBV12-3 or TRBV12-4 and TRBJ1-3; D remains ambiguous. V dropped 6 bases and J dropped 0 bases, with 3 bases sitting between them. The CDR3 has 12 amino acids. CDR3 amino acids: CASSLSGNTIYF. The CDR3 DNA reads as TGTGCCAGCAGCCTCTCTGGAAACACCATATATTTT.